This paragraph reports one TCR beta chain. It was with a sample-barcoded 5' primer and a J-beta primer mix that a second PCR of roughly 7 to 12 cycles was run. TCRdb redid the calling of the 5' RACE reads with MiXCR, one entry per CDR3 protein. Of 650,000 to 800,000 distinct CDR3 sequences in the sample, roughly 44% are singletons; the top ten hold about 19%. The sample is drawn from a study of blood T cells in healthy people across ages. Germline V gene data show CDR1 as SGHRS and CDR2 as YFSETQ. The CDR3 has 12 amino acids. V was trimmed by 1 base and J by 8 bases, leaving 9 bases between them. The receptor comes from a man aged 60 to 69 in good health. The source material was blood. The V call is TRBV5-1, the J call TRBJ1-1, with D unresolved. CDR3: CASSLRDNEAFF. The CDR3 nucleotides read TGCGCCAGCAGCTTGCGAGATAACGAAGCTTTCTTT.